This TCR beta chain was captured by sequencing in a study of response to subunit inactivated influenza vaccine (dated by TCRdb to the late 2010s). Regarding the complete study: To follow how T cells responded to a trivalent subunit inactivated influenza vaccine, the researchers relied on deep quantitative profiling of the T cell receptor repertoire. Study-level results and caveats: It was suggested by the authors that each seasonal influenza vaccination may recruit only a limited number of new T cells.

Libraries were built with RT-PCR. These reads were obtained on an Illumina HiSeq 2500. TCRdb cleaned the public reads at Q25 with fastp, built clones with MiXCR and kept in-frame beta chains. Under each unique CDR3 protein, matching rows form one entry showing the most common genes and DNA. Here the sample has about 780,000 distinct CDR3 sequences; less than 20% occur a single time. The top ten clones comprise around 9.9% of the sample. Cut back by 0 bases and 4 bases, the V and J ends lie 17 bases apart. The CDR3 measures 17 amino acids from cysteine to phenylalanine. CDR3 DNA only is kept here, 51 bases in frame from base 1. Based on the germline V gene, the CDR1 and CDR2 sequences are MNHEY and SVGEGT. A word on this clonotype: Its antigen remains undetermined. No base-level quality is on record; no much larger clone is a single base apart.

The sample consisted of PBMCs from blood, taken roughly 5 days after vaccination. The clonotype was recovered from a man aged 50 to 59 who received an inactivated influenza vaccine. Donor details come from another sample of the same person, matched by shared clones. The rearrangement joined TRBV6-2 or TRBV6-3 to TRBJ2-3; the D gene is perhaps TRBD1, on 6 matching bases. The DNA reads as follows: TGTGCCAGCAGTTACTCGATGCAGGGGCTTTTCGCAGATACGCAGTATTTT. Its protein is CASSYSMQGLFADTQYF.